This T cell receptor (beta chain) emerged from a study of blood T cell repertoires in COVID-19. Study at large: Nucleic acid was either cDNA or gDNA, and it came from T cells, B-cell-depleted T cells, or PBMCs.

CDR1 and CDR2 from the germline V gene are MGHDK and SYGVNS. V lost 5 bases to trimming and J lost 5 bases; unmatched junction nucleotides: 4. The CDR3 is 14 amino acids. Data came from immunoSEQ multiplex PCR; TCRdb stores just in-frame clones and leaves some out. Of 220,000 or so clones listed, 86% are singletons. The source of this sequence is a woman aged 45-60 years with COVID-19, enrolled during active disease. The chain combines TRBV25-1 with TRBJ2-1; 9 nucleotides match TRBD1. The source material was peripheral blood. The CDR3 bases are TGTGCCAGCAGTCCACAGGGGGCGGACAATGAGCAGTTCTTC. This translates into CASSPQGADNEQFF.